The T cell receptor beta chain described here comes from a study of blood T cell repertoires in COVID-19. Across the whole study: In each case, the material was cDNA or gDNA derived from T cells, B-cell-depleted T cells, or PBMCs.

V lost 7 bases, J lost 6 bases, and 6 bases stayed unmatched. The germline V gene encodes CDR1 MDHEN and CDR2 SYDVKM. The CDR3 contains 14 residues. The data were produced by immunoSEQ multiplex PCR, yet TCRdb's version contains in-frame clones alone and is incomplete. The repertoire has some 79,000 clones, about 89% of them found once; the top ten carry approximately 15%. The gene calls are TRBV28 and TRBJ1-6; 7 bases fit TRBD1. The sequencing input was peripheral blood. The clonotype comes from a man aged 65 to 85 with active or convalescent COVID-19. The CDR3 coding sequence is TGTGCCAGCACGCGGGACAGTCGTAATTCACCCCTCCACTTT. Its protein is CASTRDSRNSPLHF.